This section outlines one T cell receptor (beta chain) sequence together with its context. Germline lookup yields CDR1 WSHSY and CDR2 SAAADI. The CDR3 runs 13 residues. Trimming removed 2 bases from V and 4 bases from J, with 8 bases in between. This entry is derived from a study of blood T cell repertoires in COVID-19. Across the whole study: COVID-19 samples from acute and convalescent phases originated in the United States, Italy and Spain.

Sequenced by immunoSEQ multiplex PCR; TCRdb stores in-frame clones only, minus some. The table records roughly 380,000 clones, approximately 89% of them present only once. This chain joins TRBV10-2 and TRBJ1-1, with D possibly TRBD1 on 5 matching bases. The sequence was collected from a man aged 25-40 years who had recovered from COVID-19. Sequencing input: PBMCs or T cells enriched from blood (not recorded which). The CDR3: CASSEGGSTEAFF. The DNA for the CDR3 is TGCGCCAGCAGTGAGGGGGGGTCCACTGAAGCTTTCTTT.